This T cell receptor (beta chain) was identified during a study of blood T cell repertoires in COVID-19. Study background: Before being deemed recovered, Cohort 3 donors had two negative PCRs, clearance, or symptom resolution. Acute-phase and convalescent COVID-19 samples originated in the United States, Italy and Spain.

The germline CDR1 and CDR2 sequences are MGHRA and YSYEKL. This CDR3 comprises 16 residues. The trim removed 4 bases at V and 0 bases at J, leaving 5 bases unmatched. Individuals aged roughly 18 to 100 years were recruited from about two dozen US areas. Participant-given clinical history determined each cohort assignment. Assay: immunoSEQ multiplex PCR; the TCRdb copy retains only in-frame clones and omits some. Here the sample spans 120,000 to 150,000 clones, over 70% being singletons. A few counts support this clone. The chain links TRBV4-1 to TRBJ2-7, with TRBD2 matching 11 bases. The source is a man aged 50-59 years in a cohort exposed to, infected with or recovered from COVID-19 (not recorded which). Material: PBMCs or T cells enriched from blood (not recorded which). Written as DNA, the CDR3 is TGCGCCAGCAGCCCGACTAGCGGGGTGCCCTCCTACGAGCAGTACTTC. This translates into CASSPTSGVPSYEQYF.